These 18 T cell receptor beta chains share one sample of origin, sequenced in a study of T cell repertoires in cytomegalovirus infection. TCRdb processed the reads anew with MiXCR; each CDR3 protein has one entry. The sample has about 300,000 distinct CDR3 sequences, 9.6% seen once. Material: PBMCs. The source is a human donor in good health (CMV status not recorded). Some clones in this sample may be carry-over from other donors' samples.

This clonotype appeared many times. The CDR3 nucleotides are TGTGCCAGCAGCCCCAGACTAAGCGGGGGGGCTGTAGATACGCAGTATTTT. It yields the protein CASSPRLSGGAVDTQYF. The V and J genes are TRBV7-8 and TRBJ2-3; 10 bases agree with TRBD2. Trimming removed 5 bases from V and 5 bases from J; junction bases left unmatched: 13. CDR3 size: 17 residues. CDR1 is SGHVS and CDR2 is FQNEAQ in the germline V gene.

This clonotype showed up many times. This rearrangement joins TRBV7-8 to TRBJ2-3, with 7 bases identical to TRBD1. Germline CDR1 reads SGHVS; CDR2 reads FQNEAQ. Trimming took 5 bases from V and 6 from J; bases not matched to a gene: 8. This CDR3 spans 14 amino acids. CDR3 nucleotides: TGTGCCAGCAGCAGAAGGGGGCTAGGTGATACGCAGTATTTT. It specifies CASSRRGLGDTQYF. Complete variable domain (other parts from reference TRBV7-8 and TRBJ2-3): GAGVSQSPRYKVAKRGQDVALRCDPISGHVSLFWYQQALGQGPEFLTYFQNEAQLDKSGLPSDRFFAERPEGSVSTLKIQRTQQEDSAVYLCASSRRGLGDTQYFGPGTRLTVL.

This clonotype was counted at least ten times. The chain has TRBV12-3 or TRBV12-4 and TRBJ1-2, with D perhaps TRBD1 (5 bases). This CDR3 comprises 15 residues. The ends were cut back, 6 bases at V and 3 bases at J, with 17 bases in the middle. The CDR3 here is CASSPGSGGDYGYTF. CDR3 bases: TGTGCCAGCAGCCCCGGGTCGGGGGGGGACTATGGCTACACCTTC.

This clonotype was counted ten times or more. The V gene is TRBV5-1, the J gene TRBJ1-2; perhaps TRBD1 as D (6 bases). Germline V gene data show CDR1 as SGHRS and CDR2 as YFSETQ. The CDR3 length is 13 residues. Trimming stripped 0 bases from V and 6 bases from J, with 9 bases between. CDR3 loop: CASSLASGDGYTF. CDR3 DNA sequence: TGCGCCAGCAGCTTGGCGTCAGGGGATGGCTACACCTTC.

This clonotype was counted at least ten times. V and J are TRBV19 and TRBJ2-1; possibly TRBD1 for D (5 bases). The V and J ends lost 5 bases and 10 bases respectively, with 9 bases between them. CDR1 LNHDA and CDR2 SQIVND come from the germline V gene (reference sequence). The CDR3 runs 11 residues. The CDR3 DNA reads as TGTGCCAGTAGTGACCGGACAGAGCAGTTCTTC. Its protein product is CASSDRTEQFF.

This clonotype was counted at least ten times. The J gene is TRBJ1-1, the V gene TRBV4-1, with D unresolved. The CDR3 is 14 amino acids. In germline, CDR1 is MGHRA, CDR2 YSYEKL. Trimming stripped 1 base from V and 5 bases from J, with 11 bases between. The CDR3 sequence: CASSQGPLGTEAFF. The CDR3 region has the DNA TGCGCCAGCAGCCAAGGACCATTGGGGACTGAAGCTTTCTTT.

The chain employs TRBV7-9 and TRBJ2-2; the match to TRBD1 covers 10 bases. V was pared by 0 bases and J by 0 bases, with 7 bases of the junction left unmatched. The CDR3 spans 19 residues. Germline loops: CDR1 SEHNR, CDR2 FQNEAQ (reference sequence). The CDR3 DNA sequence: TGTGCCAGCAGCTTAGCCGTCGGGACAGGGGCCGCGAACACCGGGGAGCTGTTTTTT. Its protein is CASSLAVGTGAANTGELFF. Drawing the rest from reference TRBV7-9 and TRBJ2-2, the complete variable domain is DTGVSQNPRHKITKRGQNVTFRCDPISEHNRLYWYRQTLGQGPEFLTYFQNEAQLEKSRLLSDRFSAERPKGSFSTLEIQRTEQGDSAMYLCASSLAVGTGAANTGELFFGEGSRLTVL.

A few counts support this clonotype. The chain is built from TRBV7-9 and TRBJ2-7; D not resolved. Germline CDR1 SEHNR, CDR2 FQNEAQ (reference sequence). The germline V and J ends were trimmed by 6 bases and 0 bases, with 18 bases remaining between them. CDR3 length: 16 amino acids. CDR3 loop: CASRNREAGSSYEQYF. For the CDR3, the DNA is TGTGCCAGCAGAAATAGAGAGGCAGGATCCTCCTACGAGCAGTACTTC.

This clonotype occurred many times. The chain links TRBV2 to TRBJ2-2; TRBD2 is a possible D gene (6 bases). The V gene's germline CDR1 is SNHLY and CDR2 FYNNEI. V was cut by 7 bases and J by 3 bases, with 15 bases left in between. The CDR3 is 15 amino acids. The CDR3 DNA reads TGTGCCAGCAACTCGGACTACGATTACACCGGGGAGCTGTTTTTT. This codes for CASNSDYDYTGELFF.

This clonotype was detected many times. V and J are TRBV7-3 and TRBJ1-2; tentative D call: TRBD1 (5 bases). There are 13 residues in the CDR3. Germline V lookup: CDR1 SGHTA, CDR2 FQGTGA. The ends were cut back, 5 bases at V and 6 bases at J, with 13 bases in the middle. The CDR3 DNA follows: TGTGCCAGCAGCCCCGGGGGTCGGAATGGCTACACCTTC. Protein: CASSPGGRNGYTF.

This clonotype was seen at least ten times. The chain carries TRBV7-2 and TRBJ1-4, with D perhaps TRBD1 (6 bases). Germline-derived CDR1 and CDR2 are SGHTA and FQGNSA. The V and J ends lost 6 bases and 5 bases respectively, with 19 bases between them. This CDR3 contains 16 residues. The CDR3 DNA is TGTGCCAGCAGTCAAACGGCGGGGGGCCCGAATGAAAAACTGTTTTTT. Its protein is CASSQTAGGPNEKLFF.

V is TRBV13 and J is TRBJ2-1, with 7 positions matching TRBD2. With 4 bases clipped from V and 7 bases from J, the junction kept 7 bases outside the gene matches. Germline V gene lookup returns CDR1 PRHDT and CDR2 FYEKMQ (reference sequence). The CDR3 contains 14 residues. CDR3 DNA sequence: TGTGCCAGCAGCTCCCGGGAGGCCCATAATGAGCAGTTCTTC. It encodes CASSSREAHNEQFF.

The chain couples TRBV28 to TRBJ1-2, with a tentative D call TRBD1 (6 bases). The V end was cut by 5 bases, the J end by 5 bases, with 9 bases between. The CDR3 extends over 12 amino acids. Looked up from germline, CDR1 is MDHEN and CDR2 is SYDVKM. CDR3 region: CASSRGAYGYTF. For the CDR3, the DNA is TGTGCCAGCAGTCGGGGGGCATATGGCTACACCTTC.

This clonotype was detected a few times. The rearrangement links TRBV6-2 or TRBV6-3 to TRBJ2-2; tentatively, D is TRBD1 (6 bases). Germline loops: CDR1 MNHEY, CDR2 SVGEGT. The CDR3 contains 15 residues. The germline V and J ends were trimmed by 7 bases and 4 bases, with 16 bases remaining between them. The DNA for the CDR3 is TGTGCCAGCACTACCTGGGACATTGGCACCGGGGAGCTGTTTTTT. Its translation is CASTTWDIGTGELFF.

The chain links TRBV6-2 or TRBV6-3 to TRBJ1-6; 10 bases are a match to TRBD1. The V gene's germline CDR1 is MNHEY and CDR2 SVGEGT. Trimming cost V 0 bases and J 6 bases; bases outside gene matches: 2. This CDR3 spans 16 amino acids. The CDR3: CASSYSTGGGNSPLHF. DNA of the CDR3: TGTGCCAGCAGTTACTCGACAGGGGGCGGTAATTCACCCCTCCACTTT.

This clonotype appeared many times. In DNA, the CDR3 is TGTGCCAGCAGTTTCGCCGGGACAGGGCAAGAGACCCAGTACTTC. Translation gives CASSFAGTGQETQYF. The chain carries TRBV28 and TRBJ2-5; TRBD1 matches at 9 bases. The CDR3 is 15 amino acids. CDR1 is MDHEN and CDR2 is SYDVKM in the germline V gene. After removal of 3 bases from V and 2 bases from J, the junction contained 4 bases not matched to a gene.

This clonotype came up a few times. The chain combines TRBV12-3 or TRBV12-4 with TRBJ1-1; D ambiguous. This CDR3 has 11 amino acids. The germline V and J ends were trimmed by 7 bases and 3 bases, with 6 bases remaining between them. CDR3 region: CASILYTEAFF. The DNA of the CDR3 is TGTGCCAGCATCCTGTACACTGAAGCTTTCTTT.

This clonotype was counted many times. The V call is TRBV12-3 or TRBV12-4, the J call TRBJ1-1; 7 bases are shared with TRBD1. The junction had 4 bases not matched to a gene; V was cut back by 5 bases and J by 1 base. The CDR3 has 14 residues. Here the CDR3 DNA reads TGTGCCAGCAGTACCAGGACAGGGAACACTGAAGCTTTCTTT. It specifies CASSTRTGNTEAFF.